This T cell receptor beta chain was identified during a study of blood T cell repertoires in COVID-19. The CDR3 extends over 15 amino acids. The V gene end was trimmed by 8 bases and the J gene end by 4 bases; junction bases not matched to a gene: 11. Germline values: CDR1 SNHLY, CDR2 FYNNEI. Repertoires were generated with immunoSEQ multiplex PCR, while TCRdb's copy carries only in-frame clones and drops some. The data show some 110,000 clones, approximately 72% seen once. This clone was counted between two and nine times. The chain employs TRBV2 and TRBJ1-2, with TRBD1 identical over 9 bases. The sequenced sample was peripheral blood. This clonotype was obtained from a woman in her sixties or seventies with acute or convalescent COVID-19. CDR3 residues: CASAGQGPFLYGYTF. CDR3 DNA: TGTGCCAGCGCCGGACAGGGGCCCTTTCTCTATGGCTACACCTTC.